This entry lists 11 T cell receptor beta chains sequenced from one sample in a study of T cells in Graves' hyperthyroidism and ophthalmopathy. Amplified regions were TCR beta CDR3 sequences from RNA transcripts. HTBI primers drove first-round RT-PCR of the TCR CDR3. TCRdb re-called the multiplex PCR reads with MiXCR, one entry per CDR3 protein. In the table there are hundreds of thousands of distinct CDR3 sequences, roughly 21% of which are singletons. The specimen sequenced was blood. Every receptor here comes from a man aged 40-50 years with Graves' ophthalmopathy.

This clonotype was seen ten or more times. The CDR3 sequence: CASSIRRGELFF. The CDR3 DNA reads TGTGCCAGCAGCATTCGGAGGGGGGAGCTGTTTTTT. The chain links TRBV11-2 to TRBJ2-2; D is perhaps TRBD2 (5 bases). V lost 5 bases to trimming and J lost 8 bases, with 9 bases between them. CDR3 length: 12 residues. CDR1 and CDR2 (germline): SGHAT, FQNNGV.

This clonotype was seen ten or more times. The gene calls are TRBV7-2 and TRBJ2-3; TRBD2 agrees at 10 bases. The CDR3 extends over 16 amino acids. CDR1 and CDR2 (germline): SGHTA, FQGNSA. Trimming took 0 bases from V and 4 from J; bases not matched to a gene: 4. The CDR3 nucleotides read TGTGCCAGCAGCTTAGCAGCTAGCGGGAGTGCAGATACGCAGTATTTT. This codes for CASSLAASGSADTQYF.

This clonotype showed up many times. This rearrangement joins TRBV6-2 or TRBV6-3 to TRBJ2-1; D is uncertain. CDR1 and CDR2 (germline): MNHEY, SVGEGT. The CDR3 spans 17 residues. The V end lost 7 bases, the J end lost 7 bases, and 26 bases lay between the germline ends. The CDR3 DNA reads as TGTGCCAGCATCGACCCAGGCGAGGAGCTTCGTCGGAATGAGCAGTTCTTC. Translating gives CASIDPGEELRRNEQFF.

This clonotype was found many times. The V call is TRBV11-2, the J call TRBJ2-3, with D tentatively TRBD1 or TRBD2 (5 bases each). This CDR3 is built from 14 residues. Germline loops: CDR1 SGHAT, CDR2 FQNNGV. Trimming shortened V by 5 bases and J by 6 bases, and 15 bases separated the two germline ends. CDR3 coding DNA: TGTGCCAGCAGCACACCCTCAGGGACCGATACGCAGTATTTT. Translated, it gives CASSTPSGTDTQYF.

This clonotype was seen repeatedly, ten times or more. DNA for the CDR3: TGTGCCAGCAGTGCCTTGGGTTGGTCCTACAATGAGCAGTTCTTC. As protein: CASSALGWSYNEQFF. This chain connects TRBV12-3 or TRBV12-4 to TRBJ2-1; D not certain. The CDR3 length is 15 residues. Trimming removed 5 bases at V and 1 base at J, with 12 bases between.

This sequence joins TRBV7-6 and TRBJ2-7; TRBD2 matches 9 bases. J gave up 3 bases and V 5 bases, and 8 bases lay outside the gene matches. CDR1 and CDR2 from the germline V gene are SGHVS and FNYEAQ. The CDR3 runs to 15 residues. CDR3 in DNA: TGTGCCAGCAGCGCAGTAGCGGGGGCGGTCTACGAGCAGTACTTC. It codes for CASSAVAGAVYEQYF.

The rearrangement uses TRBV15 and TRBJ1-1; D remains unclear. V lost 0 bases and J lost 1, with 9 bases in between. Germline V gene sequence: CDR1 LNHNV, CDR2 YYDKDF (reference sequence). The CDR3 loop spans 15 amino acids. This chain's CDR3 is CATSRDFSGNTEAFF. In nucleotides, the CDR3 is TGTGCCACCAGCAGAGATTTTTCCGGGAACACTGAAGCTTTCTTT.

This clonotype was observed a handful of times. The chain has TRBV30 and TRBJ2-1; 14 bases match TRBD2. Germline loops: CDR1 GTSNPN, CDR2 SVGIG (reference sequence). The CDR3 has 14 residues. Trimming removed 5 bases from V and 12 bases from J; junction bases left unmatched: 9. The CDR3 DNA follows: TGTGCCTGGGCCCCGGGACTAGCGGGAGTGGGGCAGTTCTTC. Encoded protein: CAWAPGLAGVGQFF.

The J gene is TRBJ2-1, the V gene TRBV18; perhaps TRBD1 as D (5 bases). With 6 bases removed from V and 9 bases from J, the gap between germline ends came to 27 bases. CDR1 and CDR2 from the germline V gene are KGHSH and LQKENI. The CDR3 is made up of 17 amino acids. The CDR3 region has the DNA TGTGCCAGCTCCCTGGGGCGAGGAACCCCCCATAGTGGTGAGCAGTTCTTC. Translating gives CASSLGRGTPHSGEQFF.

This clonotype was detected ten times or more. The V call is TRBV3-1, the J call TRBJ2-2; tentatively, D is TRBD1 or TRBD2 (5 bases each). Germline V gives CDR1 LGHDT, CDR2 YNNKEL (reference sequence). Trimming stripped 3 bases from V and 6 bases from J, with 5 bases between. The CDR3 is 12 amino acids. Here the CDR3 reads CASSQGAGELFF. Written as DNA, the CDR3 is TGTGCCAGCAGCCAGGGGGCCGGGGAGCTGTTTTTT.

This clonotype showed up many times. The J gene is TRBJ2-7, the V gene TRBV9; TRBD1 might be the D (6 bases). The V and J ends lost 1 base and 3 bases respectively, with 11 bases between them. This CDR3 has 14 residues. Germline V gene lookup returns CDR1 SGDLS and CDR2 YYNGEE. The CDR3 loop is CASSVTDSNYEQYF. CDR3 DNA sequence: TGTGCCAGCAGCGTAACGGACAGTAACTACGAGCAGTACTTC.